These T cell receptor beta chains were read from a single sample in a study of blood T cells in healthy people across ages. TCRdb processed the 5' RACE reads anew with MiXCR; each CDR3 protein has one entry. In the table there are about 1,400,000 distinct CDR3 sequences, 55% to 75% of which are singletons. The material sequenced was blood. These receptors all come from a man aged 18 to 30 in good health. CDR3s include the opening cysteine and the closing phenylalanine or tryptophan. A D gene is named only where the DNA matches it firmly. Clone size is stated in some rows and not others, as once, few, many or a class when expanded.

d_gene	abundance	j_gene	v_gene	CDR3aa	CDR3nt
NA	NA	TRBJ2-3	TRBV4-3	CASSQDSPVTSTDTQYF	TGCGCCAGCAGCCAAGATTCTCCAGTCACTAGCACAGATACGCAGTATTTT
TRBD2	few	TRBJ2-3	TRBV20-1	CSVLAGVGTDTQYF	TGCAGTGTACTAGCGGGAGTTGGCACAGATACGCAGTATTTT
TRBD1	few	TRBJ1-1	TRBV12-3/TRBV12-4	CASSLGDRMNTEAFF	TGTGCCAGCAGTTTGGGGGACAGGATGAACACTGAAGCTTTCTTT
NA	NA	TRBJ2-1	TRBV5-1	CASSLGELGNEQFF	TGCGCCAGCAGCTTGGGGGAGCTTGGGAATGAGCAGTTCTTC
TRBD1	NA	TRBJ1-6	TRBV6-5	CASRGQVLYSPLHF	TGTGCCAGCAGGGGACAGGTCTTATATTCACCCCTCCACTTT
NA	few	TRBJ2-7	TRBV6-1	CASRVPGPTYEQYF	TGTGCCAGCAGGGTTCCGGGGCCGACCTACGAGCAGTACTTC
NA	NA	TRBJ2-1	TRBV14	CASSQEGLPPWGEQFF	TGTGCCAGCAGCCAAGAGGGACTCCCCCCATGGGGTGAGCAGTTCTTC
NA	NA	TRBJ2-7	TRBV27	CASSFSTSYEQYF	TGTGCCAGCAGTTTCTCGACCTCCTACGAGCAGTACTTC
NA	NA	TRBJ2-5	TRBV5-1	CASSLVGGGVGETQYF	TGCGCCAGCAGCTTGGTTGGTGGAGGGGTCGGAGAGACCCAGTACTTC
NA	once	TRBJ1-2	TRBV6-6	CASSDTTPYGYTF	TGTGCCAGCAGTGACACGACCCCCTATGGCTACACCTTC
TRBD2	NA	TRBJ2-3	TRBV9	CASSARTSGGTDTQYF	TGTGCCAGCAGCGCCCGGACTAGCGGGGGCACAGATACGCAGTATTTT
TRBD1	NA	TRBJ1-5	TRBV15	CATSPDRGSNQPQHF	TGTGCCACCAGCCCCGACAGGGGGTCAAATCAGCCCCAGCATTTT
NA	NA	TRBJ2-7	TRBV2	CASSDFLARAYEQYF	TGTGCCAGCAGTGATTTTCTAGCGCGAGCCTACGAGCAGTACTTC
NA	NA	TRBJ1-1	TRBV7-9	CAGSRGTAMNTEAFF	TGTGCCGGCAGCCGTGGGACGGCCATGAACACTGAAGCTTTCTTT
TRBD1	NA	TRBJ1-4	TRBV15	CATLDRDEEKLFF	TGTGCCACTCTCGACAGGGATGAGGAAAAACTGTTTTTT
NA	NA	TRBJ1-6	TRBV3-1	CASSQNLLALHF	TGTGCCAGCAGCCAGAATCTTCTGGCCCTCCACTTT
NA	NA	TRBJ2-4	TRBV6-5	CATGAIGTAGIQYF	TGTGCCACCGGAGCTATAGGGACTGCAGGCATTCAGTACTTC
NA	NA	TRBJ2-7	TRBV25-1	CASSQGLISPYEQYF	TGTGCCAGCAGTCAGGGACTGATTTCTCCCTACGAGCAGTACTTC
NA	NA	TRBJ2-7	TRBV6-5	CASSEPGRRVNEQYF	TGTGCCAGCAGTGAGCCGGGACGGAGGGTTAACGAGCAGTACTTC
TRBD1	NA	TRBJ2-7	TRBV25-1	CASKGTTRNRGPYEQYF	TGTGCCAGTAAGGGGACCACCCGAAACAGGGGGCCCTACGAGCAGTACTTC
TRBD1	few	TRBJ2-7	TRBV5-1	CASSLNRGQDEQYF	TGCGCCAGCAGCTTGAACAGGGGGCAAGACGAGCAGTACTTC
TRBD2	NA	TRBJ2-3	TRBV7-6	CASSLALSASGSTDTQYF	TGTGCCAGCAGCTTAGCGCTTTCGGCTAGCGGAAGCACAGATACGCAGTATTTT